The 18 T cell receptor beta chains below come from one sample, sequenced in a study of CXCR3-negative and CXCR3-positive naive CD8 T cells. General study points: TRB CDR3s were more hydrophobic in CXCR3-positive than in CXCR3-negative naive cells.

The TRB cDNA libraries were prepared by 5' RACE with UMI labels. With the 5' RACE reads reprocessed, TCRdb shows one record per CDR3 protein and no DNA. This repertoire includes some 130,000 distinct CDR3 sequences. No antigen has been identified for these receptors. Sequenced: naive CXCR3+ CD8+ T cells from blood. Subset in this sample: CD45RO-CCR7+CD27+CD95- naive CD8+ T cells expressing CXCR3 (TNR3+). These receptors all come from a human donor in good health. Some clones in this sample may be carry-over from other donors' samples.

V and J are TRBV29-1 and TRBJ2-2; the TCRdb D gene call, TRBD2, has no DNA to confirm it. CDR1 SQVTM and CDR2 ANQGSEA come from the germline V gene. There are 13 residues in the CDR3. CDR3 in amino acids: CSGAEGNTGELFF.

Here the CDR3 reads CASSSTASGNTIYF. The rearrangement links TRBV6-6 to TRBJ1-3. Germline V gene sequence: CDR1 MNHNY, CDR2 SVGAGI (reference sequence). The CDR3 runs 14 residues.

The chain has TRBV7-9 and TRBJ2-7. Germline CDR1 is SEHNR and CDR2 is FQNEAQ (reference sequence). The CDR3 has 16 amino acids. The CDR3 sequence: CASSSSYNGAFYEQYF.

The V call is TRBV29-1, the J call TRBJ2-1; TCRdb calls TRBD2, which cannot be checked without DNA. The germline V gene has CDR1 SQVTM and CDR2 ANQGSEA. There are 12 residues in the CDR3. CDR3 sequence: CSVSPGTDEQFF.

The gene calls are TRBV7-6 and TRBJ1-1. The CDR3 spans 14 residues. Germline V gene data show CDR1 as SGHVS and CDR2 as FNYEAQ. This CDR3 is CASSKHEGVAEAFF.

This rearrangement joins TRBV27 to TRBJ1-2. CDR3 length equals 13 residues. Germline V lookup: CDR1 MNHEY, CDR2 SMNVEV (reference sequence). The CDR3 reads CASSFSGNYGHTF.

The chain couples TRBV25-1 to TRBJ2-7; checking the TCRdb D call of TRBD2 is not possible without DNA. Germline V CDR1 and CDR2: MGHDK, SYGVNS. The CDR3 length is 15 residues. CDR3 loop: CASSDAPSGVYEQYF.

The V call is TRBV29-1, the J call TRBJ2-1; TCRdb's D call, TRBD1, is unchecked because there is no DNA. The CDR3 runs 11 residues. The germline CDR1 and CDR2 sequences are SQVTM and ANQGSEA. Here the CDR3 reads CSVVPRNEQFF.

The chain couples TRBV29-1 to TRBJ2-1; TCRdb calls TRBD1, which cannot be checked without DNA. The CDR3 sequence is 15 residues long. The germline V gene encodes CDR1 SQVTM and CDR2 ANQGSEA. The CDR3 spells CSVERGQGLGNEQFF.

The chain joins TRBV12-3 or TRBV12-4 to TRBJ2-1; absent DNA, TCRdb's TRBD2 call cannot be checked. The CDR3 runs to 16 residues. CDR3 protein: CASSLAGASGSHEQFF.

This chain joins TRBV19 and TRBJ1-1; TCRdb's D call, TRBD1, is unchecked because there is no DNA. The CDR3 sequence is 12 residues long. Germline CDR1 and CDR2: LNHDA and SQIVND (reference sequence). The CDR3 protein is CASRAGWTEAFF.

The chain combines TRBV25-1 with TRBJ2-5; TCRdb lists TRBD1, though no DNA is available to test this call. Germline V gene lookup returns CDR1 MGHDK and CDR2 SYGVNS. The CDR3 is 17 amino acids. The CDR3 spells CASSEPGPESSSETQYF.

This chain uses TRBV29-1 with TRBJ1-1; TCRdb's D gene call, TRBD1, goes unchecked for lack of DNA. Germline V gives CDR1 SQVTM, CDR2 ANQGSEA. The CDR3 is made up of 12 amino acids. The CDR3 region is CSATPVNTEAFF.

This chain joins TRBV27 and TRBJ1-6. Germline V lookup: CDR1 MNHEY, CDR2 SMNVEV (reference sequence). CDR3 length equals 11 residues. The CDR3 here is CASGTVWPLHF.

The chain recombines TRBV7-6 with TRBJ2-2; TCRdb's D call of TRBD2 is untestable without DNA. CDR1 SGHVS and CDR2 FNYEAQ come from the germline V gene. The CDR3 extends over 16 amino acids. CDR3: CASSLAGLAGPGELFF.

V gene TRBV5-4 combines with J gene TRBJ1-1; absent DNA, TCRdb's TRBD1 call cannot be checked. The germline CDR1 and CDR2 sequences are SGHNT and YYREEE (reference sequence). CDR3 length equals 16 residues. CDR3: CASSPTWDRGGTEAFF. Drawing the rest from reference TRBV5-4 and TRBJ1-1, the complete variable domain is ETGVTQSPTHLIKTRGQQVTLRCSSQSGHNTVSWYQQALGQGPQFIFQYYREEENGRGNFPPRFSGLQFPNYSSELNVNALELDDSALYLCASSPTWDRGGTEAFFGQGTRLTVV.

The chain joins TRBV5-1 to TRBJ2-7; with no DNA, the TCRdb D assignment of TRBD2 cannot be verified. The germline V gene has CDR1 SGHRS and CDR2 YFSETQ. The CDR3 length is 14 residues. CDR3 loop: CASSRLAGAGEQYF.

CDR3 amino acids: CSARGIQEDLNGYTF. The chain combines TRBV20-1 with TRBJ1-2. The CDR3 consists of 15 residues. The germline V gene has CDR1 DFQATT and CDR2 SNEGSKA (reference sequence).